This TCR beta chain stems from a study of blood T cell repertoires in COVID-19. For the study at large: Spain, Italy and the United States supplied samples that represented acute and convalescent COVID-19.

This clone has more than one count but fewer than ten. Original data processing: Cell counts per sample came from amplifying reference gene primers. Data came from immunoSEQ multiplex PCR; TCRdb stores just in-frame clones and leaves some out. V and J calls and clone size are copied from that table; D and trimming were computed from the DNA. Of fewer than 300,000 clones listed, around 87% were seen once; the top ten hold over 2%. Germline CDR1 reads SQVTM; CDR2 reads ANQGSEA. The CDR3 consists of 15 residues. Unmatched junction bases numbered 9, after V lost 7 bases and J lost 6 bases. The chain has TRBV29-1 and TRBJ2-1; 13 bases line up with TRBD2. The sequence derives from a woman aged 50 to 60 with acute or convalescent COVID-19. Sample: peripheral blood. The CDR3 loop is CSALGTSGIFNEQFF. The CDR3 DNA sequence: TGCAGCGCCCTAGGGACTAGCGGGATTTTCAATGAGCAGTTCTTC.